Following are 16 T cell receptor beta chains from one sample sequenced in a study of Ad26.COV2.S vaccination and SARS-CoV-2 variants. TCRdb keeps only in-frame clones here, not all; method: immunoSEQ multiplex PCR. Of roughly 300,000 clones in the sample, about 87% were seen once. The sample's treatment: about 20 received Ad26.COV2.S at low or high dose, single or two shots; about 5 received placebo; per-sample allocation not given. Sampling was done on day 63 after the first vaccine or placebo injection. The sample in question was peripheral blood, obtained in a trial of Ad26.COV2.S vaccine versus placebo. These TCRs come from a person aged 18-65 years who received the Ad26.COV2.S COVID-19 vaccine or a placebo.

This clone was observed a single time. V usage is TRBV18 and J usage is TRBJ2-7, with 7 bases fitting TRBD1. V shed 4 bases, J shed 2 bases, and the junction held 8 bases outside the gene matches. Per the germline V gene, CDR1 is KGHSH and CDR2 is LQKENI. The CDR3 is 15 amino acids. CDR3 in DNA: TGTGCCAGCTCACGCGACAGGGTCGGAGCCTACGAGCAGTACTTC. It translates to CASSRDRVGAYEQYF.

The CDR3 bases are TGTGCCAGCAGCCAAGAATTTTATTCTATGAACACTGAAGCTTTCTTT. Its translation: CASSQEFYSMNTEAFF. The V and J genes are TRBV3-1 (or the pseudogene TRBV3-2) and TRBJ1-1, with D unclear. CDR1 and CDR2 (germline): LGHDT, YNNKEL (reference sequence). V was shortened by 0 bases and J by 0 bases, with 11 bases between the two germline ends. The CDR3 consists of 16 residues.

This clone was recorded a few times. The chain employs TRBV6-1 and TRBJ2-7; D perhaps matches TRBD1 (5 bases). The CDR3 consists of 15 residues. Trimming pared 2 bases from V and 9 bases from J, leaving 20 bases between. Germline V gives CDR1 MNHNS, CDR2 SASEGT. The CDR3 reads CASSEYQGGVGGQYF. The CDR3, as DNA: TGTGCCAGCAGTGAATATCAGGGTGGGGTTGGTGGGCAGTACTTC.

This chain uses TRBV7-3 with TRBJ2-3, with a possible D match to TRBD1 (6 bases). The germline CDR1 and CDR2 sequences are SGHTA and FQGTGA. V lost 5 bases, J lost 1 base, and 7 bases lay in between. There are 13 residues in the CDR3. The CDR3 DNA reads TGTGCCAGCAGCCGGACAGGCACAGATACGCAGTATTTT. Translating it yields CASSRTGTDTQYF.

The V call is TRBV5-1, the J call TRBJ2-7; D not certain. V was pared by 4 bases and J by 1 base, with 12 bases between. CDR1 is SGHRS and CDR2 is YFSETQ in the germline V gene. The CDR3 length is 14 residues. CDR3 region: CASSQEARSYEQYF. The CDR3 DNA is TGCGCCAGCAGCCAGGAAGCGAGATCCTACGAGCAGTACTTC.

The CDR3 DNA sequence: TGTGCCAGCACCATGAGGCGGGAGCACGAGCAGTACTTC. Protein product: CASTMRREHEQYF. The rearrangement uses TRBV5-6 and TRBJ2-7, with 7 bases fitting TRBD2. This CDR3 contains 13 residues. The germline V gene encodes CDR1 SGHDT and CDR2 YYEEEE. J lost 5 bases, V lost 6 bases, and 8 bases had no gene match.

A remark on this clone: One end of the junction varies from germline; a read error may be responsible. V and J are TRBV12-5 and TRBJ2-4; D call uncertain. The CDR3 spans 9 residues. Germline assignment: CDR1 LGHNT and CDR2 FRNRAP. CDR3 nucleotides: TGTGCTAGTGGCCCGATTGCGTCCTTC. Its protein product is CASGPIASF. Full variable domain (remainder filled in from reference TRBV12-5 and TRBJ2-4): DARVTQTPRHKVTEMGQEVTMRCQPILGHNTVFWYRQTMMQGLELLAYFRNRAPLDDSGMPKDRFSAEMPDATLATLKIQPSEPRDSAVYFCASGPIASFGAGTRLSVL.

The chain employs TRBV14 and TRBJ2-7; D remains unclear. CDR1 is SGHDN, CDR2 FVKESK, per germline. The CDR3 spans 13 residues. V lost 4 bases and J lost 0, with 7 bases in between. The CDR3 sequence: CASSLTSSYEQYF. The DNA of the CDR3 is TGTGCCAGCAGCCTAACCAGCTCCTACGAGCAGTACTTC.

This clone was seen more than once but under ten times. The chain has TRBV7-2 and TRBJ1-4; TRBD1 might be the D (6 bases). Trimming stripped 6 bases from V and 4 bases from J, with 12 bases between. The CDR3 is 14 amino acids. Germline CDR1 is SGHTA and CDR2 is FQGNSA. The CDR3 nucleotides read TGTGCCAGCAGTTGGCGGGGGCTTAATGAAAAACTGTTTTTT. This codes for CASSWRGLNEKLFF.

The CDR3 nucleotides are TGTGCCAGTAGTATGAACACTGAAGCTTTCTTT. This gives the protein CASSMNTEAFF. This chain joins TRBV19 and TRBJ1-1; no clear D gene. The CDR3 is made up of 11 amino acids. From germline, CDR1 is LNHDA and CDR2 SQIVND (reference sequence). Between the trimmed V and J ends, which lost 3 bases and 1 base, there was a span of 0 bases. Using reference TRBV19 and TRBJ1-1 for the parts outside the CDR3, the full variable domain is DGGITQSPKYLFRKEGQNVTLSCEQNLNHDAMYWYRQDPGQGLRLIYYSQIVNDFQKGDIAEGYSVSREKKESFPLTVTSAQKNPTAFYLCASSMNTEAFFGQGTRLTVV.

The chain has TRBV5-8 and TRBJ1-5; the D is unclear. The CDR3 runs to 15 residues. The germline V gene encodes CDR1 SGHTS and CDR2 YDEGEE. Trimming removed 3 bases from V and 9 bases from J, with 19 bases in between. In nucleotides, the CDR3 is TGTGCCAGCAGCTCTGGCGGGTCTGGCGACGTGCCCCAGCATTTT. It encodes CASSSGGSGDVPQHF.

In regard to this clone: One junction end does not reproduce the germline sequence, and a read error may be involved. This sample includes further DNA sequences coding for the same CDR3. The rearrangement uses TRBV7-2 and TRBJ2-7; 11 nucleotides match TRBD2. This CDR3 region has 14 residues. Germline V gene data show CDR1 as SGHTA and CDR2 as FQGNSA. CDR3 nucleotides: TGTGCCAGCAGCGTAGCGGGGGGGACCTACGAGCAGTACTTC. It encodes CASSVAGGTYEQYF.

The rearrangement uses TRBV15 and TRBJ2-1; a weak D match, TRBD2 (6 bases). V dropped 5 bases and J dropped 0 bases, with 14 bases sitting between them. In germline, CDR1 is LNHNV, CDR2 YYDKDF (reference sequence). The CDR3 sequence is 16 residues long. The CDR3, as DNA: TGTGCCACCAGCGGAGGGACTTTCGACTCCTACAATGAGCAGTTCTTC. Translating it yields CATSGGTFDSYNEQFF. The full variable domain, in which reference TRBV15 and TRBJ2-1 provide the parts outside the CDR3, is DAMVIQNPRYQVTQFGKPVTLSCSQTLNHNVMYWYQQKSSQAPKLLFHYYDKDFNNEADTPDNFQSRRPNTSFCFLDIRSPGLGDTAMYLCATSGGTFDSYNEQFFGPGTRLTVL.

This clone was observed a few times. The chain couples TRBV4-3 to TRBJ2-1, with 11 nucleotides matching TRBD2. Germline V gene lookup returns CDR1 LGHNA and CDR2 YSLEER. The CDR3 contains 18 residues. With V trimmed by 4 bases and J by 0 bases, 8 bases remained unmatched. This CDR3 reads CASSRASSGGISYNEQFF. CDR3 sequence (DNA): TGCGCCAGCAGCCGCGCCTCTAGCGGGGGGATCTCCTACAATGAGCAGTTCTTC.

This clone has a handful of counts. CDR3 residues: CASSLGGVESPLHF. The CDR3 DNA is TGTGCCAGCAGCTTGGGAGGGGTAGAGTCACCCCTCCACTTT. The chain employs TRBV5-4 and TRBJ1-6, with D possibly matching TRBD1 (5 bases). The CDR3 runs 14 residues. In germline, CDR1 is SGHNT, CDR2 YYREEE (reference sequence). Deletions cut 0 bases from V and 10 bases from J, with 11 bases between. Combining the CDR3 with reference TRBV5-4 and TRBJ1-6 gives the whole variable domain ETGVTQSPTHLIKTRGQQVTLRCSSQSGHNTVSWYQQALGQGPQFIFQYYREEENGRGNFPPRFSGLQFPNYSSELNVNALELDDSALYLCASSLGGVESPLHFGNGTRLTVT.

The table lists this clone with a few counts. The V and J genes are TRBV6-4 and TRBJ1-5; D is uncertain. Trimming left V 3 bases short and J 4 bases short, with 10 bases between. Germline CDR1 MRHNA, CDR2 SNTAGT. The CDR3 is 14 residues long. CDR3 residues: CASSDDFGNQPQHF. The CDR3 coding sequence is TGTGCCAGCAGTGATGACTTTGGGAATCAGCCCCAGCATTTT.